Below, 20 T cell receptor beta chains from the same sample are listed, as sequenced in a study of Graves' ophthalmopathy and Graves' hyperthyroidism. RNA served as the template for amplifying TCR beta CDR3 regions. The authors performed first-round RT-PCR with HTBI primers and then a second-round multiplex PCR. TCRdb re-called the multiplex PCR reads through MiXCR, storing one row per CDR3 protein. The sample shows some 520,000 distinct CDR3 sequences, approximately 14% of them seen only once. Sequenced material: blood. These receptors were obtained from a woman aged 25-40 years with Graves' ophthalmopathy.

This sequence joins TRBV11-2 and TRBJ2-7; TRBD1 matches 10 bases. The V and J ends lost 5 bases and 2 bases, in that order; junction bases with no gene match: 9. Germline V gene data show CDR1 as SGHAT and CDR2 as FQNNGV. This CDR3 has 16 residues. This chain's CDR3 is CASSRTGGSTTYEQYF. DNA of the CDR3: TGTGCCAGCAGCAGGACAGGGGGTTCGACCACCTACGAGCAGTACTTC.

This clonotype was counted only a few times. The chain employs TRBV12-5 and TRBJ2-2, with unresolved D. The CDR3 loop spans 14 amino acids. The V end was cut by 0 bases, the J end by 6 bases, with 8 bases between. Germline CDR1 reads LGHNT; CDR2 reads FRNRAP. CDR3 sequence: CASGLVPWPGELFF. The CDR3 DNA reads TGTGCTAGTGGTTTGGTACCGTGGCCCGGGGAGCTGTTTTTT.

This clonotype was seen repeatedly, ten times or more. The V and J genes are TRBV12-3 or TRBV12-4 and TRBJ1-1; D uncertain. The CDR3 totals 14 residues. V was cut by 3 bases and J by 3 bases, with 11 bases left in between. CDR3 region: CASSLVGLDTEAFF. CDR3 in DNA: TGTGCCAGCAGTTTGGTAGGGCTCGACACTGAAGCTTTCTTT.

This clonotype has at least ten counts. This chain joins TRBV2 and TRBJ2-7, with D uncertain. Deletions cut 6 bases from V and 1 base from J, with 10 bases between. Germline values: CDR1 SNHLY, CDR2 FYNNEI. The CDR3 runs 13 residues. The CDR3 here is CASSIDTSYEQYF. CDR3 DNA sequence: TGTGCCAGCAGCATTGACACGTCCTACGAGCAGTACTTC.

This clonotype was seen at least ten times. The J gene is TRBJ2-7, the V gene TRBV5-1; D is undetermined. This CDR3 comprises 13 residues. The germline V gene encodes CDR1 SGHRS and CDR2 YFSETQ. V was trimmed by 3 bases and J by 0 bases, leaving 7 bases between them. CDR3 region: CASSSADSYEQYF. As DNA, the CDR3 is TGCGCCAGCAGCTCGGCCGACTCCTACGAGCAGTACTTC. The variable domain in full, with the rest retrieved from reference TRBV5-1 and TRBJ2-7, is KAGVTQTPRYLIKTRGQQVTLSCSPISGHRSVSWYQQTPGQGLQFLFEYFSETQRNKGNFPGRFSGRQFSNSRSEMNVSTLELGDSALYLCASSSADSYEQYFGPGTRLTVT.

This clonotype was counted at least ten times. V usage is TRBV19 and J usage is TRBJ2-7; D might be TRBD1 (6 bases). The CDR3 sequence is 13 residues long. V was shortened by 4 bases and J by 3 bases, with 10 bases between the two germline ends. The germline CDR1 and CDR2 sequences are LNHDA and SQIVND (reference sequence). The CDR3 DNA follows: TGTGCCAGTAGTAAAGACAGGTTCTACGAGCAGTACTTC. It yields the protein CASSKDRFYEQYF.

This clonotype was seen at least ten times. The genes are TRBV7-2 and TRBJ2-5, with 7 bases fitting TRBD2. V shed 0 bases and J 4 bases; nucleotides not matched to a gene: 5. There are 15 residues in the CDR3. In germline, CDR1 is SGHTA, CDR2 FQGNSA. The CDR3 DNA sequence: TGTGCCAGCAGCTTAGCGGGGGGGGTTAGAGAGACCCAGTACTTC. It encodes CASSLAGGVRETQYF.

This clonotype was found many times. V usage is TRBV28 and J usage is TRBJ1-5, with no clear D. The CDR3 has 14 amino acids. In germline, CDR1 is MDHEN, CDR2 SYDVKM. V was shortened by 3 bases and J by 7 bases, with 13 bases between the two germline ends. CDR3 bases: TGTGCCAGCAGTTTTCCGGACCCGGACCAGCCCCAGCATTTT. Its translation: CASSFPDPDQPQHF.

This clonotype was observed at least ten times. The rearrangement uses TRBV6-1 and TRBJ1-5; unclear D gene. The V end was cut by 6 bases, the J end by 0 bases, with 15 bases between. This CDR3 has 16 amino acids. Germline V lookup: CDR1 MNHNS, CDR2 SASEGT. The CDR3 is CASRDASRYSNQPQHF. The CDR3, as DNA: TGTGCCAGCAGGGACGCGTCCCGGTATAGCAATCAGCCCCAGCATTTT.

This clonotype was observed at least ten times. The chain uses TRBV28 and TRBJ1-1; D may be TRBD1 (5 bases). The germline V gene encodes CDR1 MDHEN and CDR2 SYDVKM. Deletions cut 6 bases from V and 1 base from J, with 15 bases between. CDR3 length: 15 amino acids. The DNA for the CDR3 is TGTGCCAGCAGCTACTGGACACCTAAGAACACTGAAGCTTTCTTT. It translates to CASSYWTPKNTEAFF.

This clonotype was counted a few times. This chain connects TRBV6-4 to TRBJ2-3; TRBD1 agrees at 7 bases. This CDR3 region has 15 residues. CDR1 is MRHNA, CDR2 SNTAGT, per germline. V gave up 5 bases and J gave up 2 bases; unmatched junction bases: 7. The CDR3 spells CASSNTGVSTDTQYF. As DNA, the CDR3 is TGTGCCAGCAGTAATACAGGGGTCTCCACAGATACGCAGTATTTT.

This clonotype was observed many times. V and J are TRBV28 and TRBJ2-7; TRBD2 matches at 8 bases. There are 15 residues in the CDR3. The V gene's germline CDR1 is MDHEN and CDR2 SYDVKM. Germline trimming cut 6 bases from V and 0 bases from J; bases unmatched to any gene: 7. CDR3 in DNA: TGTGCCAGCAGACCTACTAGCGGACTCTCCTACGAGCAGTACTTC. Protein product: CASRPTSGLSYEQYF.

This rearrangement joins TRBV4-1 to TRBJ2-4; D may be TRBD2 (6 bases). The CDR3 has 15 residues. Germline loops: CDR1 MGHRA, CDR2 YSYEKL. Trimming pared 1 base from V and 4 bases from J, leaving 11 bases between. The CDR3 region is CASSQGVSGKNIQYF. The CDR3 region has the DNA TGCGCCAGCAGCCAAGGGGTCAGCGGGAAAAACATTCAGTACTTC.

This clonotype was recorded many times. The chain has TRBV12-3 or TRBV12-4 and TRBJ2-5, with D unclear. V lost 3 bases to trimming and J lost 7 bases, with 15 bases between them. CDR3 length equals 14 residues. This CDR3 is CASSFRHAPRTQYF. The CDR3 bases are TGTGCCAGCAGTTTTCGACACGCACCTAGGACCCAGTACTTC.

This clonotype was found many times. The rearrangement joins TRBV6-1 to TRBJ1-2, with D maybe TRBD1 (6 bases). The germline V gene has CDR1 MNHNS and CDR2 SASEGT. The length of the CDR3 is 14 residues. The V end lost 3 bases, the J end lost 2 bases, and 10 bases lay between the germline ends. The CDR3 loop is CASSDPTGNYGYTF. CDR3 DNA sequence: TGTGCCAGCAGTGACCCGACAGGAAACTATGGCTACACCTTC.

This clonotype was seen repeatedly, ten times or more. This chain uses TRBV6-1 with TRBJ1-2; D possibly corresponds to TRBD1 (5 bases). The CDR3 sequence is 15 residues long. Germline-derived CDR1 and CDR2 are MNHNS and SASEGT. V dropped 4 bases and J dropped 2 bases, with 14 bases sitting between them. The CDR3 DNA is TGTGCCAGCAGTGGATCCCCCGGGGCAAACTATGGCTACACCTTC. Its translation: CASSGSPGANYGYTF.

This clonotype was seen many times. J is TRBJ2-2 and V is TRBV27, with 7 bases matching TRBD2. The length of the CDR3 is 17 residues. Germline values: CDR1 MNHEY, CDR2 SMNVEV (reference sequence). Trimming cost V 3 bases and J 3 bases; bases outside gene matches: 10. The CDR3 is CASSFEGRVDDTGELFF. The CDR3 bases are TGTGCCAGCAGTTTCGAGGGGAGGGTGGATGACACCGGGGAGCTGTTTTTT.

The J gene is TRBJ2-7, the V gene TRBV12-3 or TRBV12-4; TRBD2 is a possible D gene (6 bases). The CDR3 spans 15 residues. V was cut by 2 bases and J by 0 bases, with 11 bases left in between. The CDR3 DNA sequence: TGTGCCAGCAGTTTACGCGGGGACCCCTCCTACGAGCAGTACTTC. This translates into CASSLRGDPSYEQYF.

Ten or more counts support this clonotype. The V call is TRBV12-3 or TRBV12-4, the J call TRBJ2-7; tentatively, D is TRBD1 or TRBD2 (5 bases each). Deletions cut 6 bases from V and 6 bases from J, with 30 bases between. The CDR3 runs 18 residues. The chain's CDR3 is CASSPPWARDVGVPEQYF. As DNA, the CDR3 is TGTGCCAGCAGCCCTCCCTGGGCCAGGGACGTTGGTGTGCCCGAGCAGTACTTC.

The CDR3 reads CATSRDRAGYSNQPQHF. The CDR3 bases are TGTGCCACCAGCAGAGATCGGGCAGGGTATAGCAATCAGCCCCAGCATTTT. The J gene is TRBJ1-5, the V gene TRBV15; a possible D gene is TRBD1 (5 bases). The CDR3 consists of 17 residues. Germline V gives CDR1 LNHNV, CDR2 YYDKDF (reference sequence). V shed 0 bases and J shed 0 bases, with 12 bases lying between them.